This T cell receptor beta chain was sequenced for a study of follicular helper T cells after annual influenza vaccination. The CDR3 contains 14 residues. The germline CDR1 and CDR2 sequences are LNHDA and SQIVND (reference sequence). V was pared by 3 bases and J by 8 bases, with 13 bases between. The table came from immunoSEQ multiplex PCR; TCRdb's copy has only in-frame clones and leaves some out. This sample carries about 11,000 clones, about 82% of them seen once, and the ten largest clones take approximately 0.9%. Material: CXCR5- memory CD4+ T cells sorted from blood, obtained 6 weeks after influenza vaccination. The TCR comes from an adult who received the influenza vaccine. The chain recombines TRBV19 with TRBJ1-4, with TRBD1 as a possible D gene (6 bases). CDR3 amino acids: CASSIGRGGEKLFF. The CDR3 coding sequence is TGTGCCAGTAGTATTGGCAGGGGAGGCGAAAAACTGTTTTTT.